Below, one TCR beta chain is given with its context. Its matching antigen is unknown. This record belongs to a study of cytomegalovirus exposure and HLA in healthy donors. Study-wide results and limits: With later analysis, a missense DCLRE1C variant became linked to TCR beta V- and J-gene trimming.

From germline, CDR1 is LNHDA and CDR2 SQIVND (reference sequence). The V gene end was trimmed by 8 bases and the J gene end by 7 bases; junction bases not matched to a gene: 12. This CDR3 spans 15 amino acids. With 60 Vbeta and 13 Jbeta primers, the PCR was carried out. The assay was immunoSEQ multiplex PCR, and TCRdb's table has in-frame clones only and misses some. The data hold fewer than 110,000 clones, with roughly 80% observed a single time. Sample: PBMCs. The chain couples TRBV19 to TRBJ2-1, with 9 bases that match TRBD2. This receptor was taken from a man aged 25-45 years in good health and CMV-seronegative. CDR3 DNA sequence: TGTGCCAGTCGAGTCGCGGGAGGGCCGGAAAATGAGCAGTTCTTC. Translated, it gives CASRVAGGPENEQFF.